Listed below are T cell receptor beta chains from one sample, sequenced in a study of blood T cell repertoires in COVID-19. The data were produced by immunoSEQ multiplex PCR, yet TCRdb's version contains in-frame clones alone and is incomplete. The table shows almost 500,000 clones, with roughly nine tenths occurring only once. The sequencing sample was made of PBMCs or T cells enriched from blood (not recorded which). The receptors stem from a woman aged 60 to 75 who had recovered from COVID-19. Each CDR3 is given with its conserved first and last residue. A D gene is named only where the DNA matches it firmly. Clone size, where shown, is once, few, many, or a class for clones that have expanded.

clone size	D gene	CDR3 length	J gene	V gene	CDR3 DNA	CDR3 protein
NA	NA	19	TRBJ2-1	TRBV3-1/TRBV3-2	TGTGCCAGCAGCCAAGGCTTGGAGGGGGGGCCTCGCCCTATGGATGAGCAGTTCTTC	CASSQGLEGGPRPMDEQFF
NA	TRBD1	15	TRBJ1-5	TRBV19	TGTGCCAGTAGTATAGGCAGGGGGTTTAATCAGCCCCAGCATTTT	CASSIGRGFNQPQHF
NA	TRBD1	11	TRBJ2-7	TRBV29-1	TGCAGCGGACGGACAGGGGACGAGCAGTACTTC	CSGRTGDEQYF
NA	TRBD1	15	TRBJ2-2	TRBV5-1	TGCGCCAGCAGCTCCTCGGGACAGCTGACCGGGGAGCTGTTTTTT	CASSSSGQLTGELFF
NA	TRBD1	9	TRBJ1-3	TRBV7-9	TGTGCCAGCAGCCGGACAGGGAATTTT	CASSRTGNF
NA	TRBD1	14	TRBJ2-5	TRBV5-4	TGTGCCAGCAGCTTAGGGACAGGGAAAGAGACCCAGTACTTC	CASSLGTGKETQYF
NA	TRBD1	15	TRBJ1-2	TRBV5-6	TGTGCCAGCAGCCTCTCGGGACAGGGAATCCATGGCTACACCTTC	CASSLSGQGIHGYTF
once	TRBD2	16	TRBJ2-1	TRBV6-5	TGTGCCAGCAGTTACGCTAGCGGGGGGCGATACAATGAGCAGTTCTTC	CASSYASGGRYNEQFF
NA	TRBD1	14	TRBJ1-6	TRBV10-1	TGCGCCAGCAAAAAGGGGGCGCGGAATTCACCCCTCCACTTT	CASKKGARNSPLHF
NA	TRBD1	15	TRBJ1-1	TRBV5-1	TGCGCCAGCAGCTCTGGACAGGGCCCTAACACTGAAGCTTTCTTT	CASSSGQGPNTEAFF
NA	NA	14	TRBJ2-3	TRBV24-1	TGTGCCACCAGTAGTCCGGGATCTAAAGATACGCAGTATTTT	CATSSPGSKDTQYF
NA	NA	12	TRBJ1-2	TRBV15	TGTGCCACCAGCAGAGGGAGGGATGGCTACACCTTC	CATSRGRDGYTF
NA	TRBD2	14	TRBJ2-2	TRBV2	TGTGCCAGCAAAGCGGGGGGTCTCACCGGGGAGCTGTTTTTT	CASKAGGLTGELFF
NA	TRBD1	15	TRBJ2-1	TRBV5-1	TGCGCCAGCAGCTTGGGAGGGACAGGGGGCAATGAGCAGTTCTTC	CASSLGGTGGNEQFF
NA	NA	13	TRBJ1-2	TRBV19	TGTGCCAGTAGCCGATCAGGGGCTAGTGGCTACACCTTC	CASSRSGASGYTF
many	NA	17	TRBJ1-6	TRBV7-9	TGTGCCAGCAGCCCCGGAGGGGCAGGCCGGGGAAATTCACCCCTCCACTTT	CASSPGGAGRGNSPLHF
NA	NA	11	TRBJ2-5	TRBV20-1	TGCAGTGCACAGCGGAAAGAGACCCAGTACTTC	CSAQRKETQYF
NA	NA	15	TRBJ2-5	TRBV6-6	TGTGCCAGCAGCCATTCGCCTCGCCGGGGAGAGACCCAGTACTTC	CASSHSPRRGETQYF
NA	TRBD1	16	TRBJ1-2	TRBV4-1	TGCGCCAGCAGCCTTCGGACAGGGGGAGCTAACTATGGCTACACCTTC	CASSLRTGGANYGYTF
NA	TRBD2	18	TRBJ2-5	TRBV15	TGTGCCACCAGCAGAGATCCGGCTAGCGGGGGGGCTTCAGAGACCCAGTACTTC	CATSRDPASGGASETQYF
NA	TRBD1	16	TRBJ1-1	TRBV7-9	TGTGCCAGCAGCTACCCCCCGGGACAGGGGAACACTGAAGCTTTCTTT	CASSYPPGQGNTEAFF
NA	NA	13	TRBJ1-2	TRBV29-1	TGCAGCGTTGAAGGCCCCTATATCTATGGCTACACCTTC	CSVEGPYIYGYTF
NA	NA	15	TRBJ1-5	TRBV6-5	TGTGCCAGCAGTTACTCGGGCGAGGGGGTACAGCCCCAGCATTTT	CASSYSGEGVQPQHF
few	TRBD1	12	TRBJ1-4	TRBV10-2	TGCGCCAGCCGACAGGGTGAGGAGAAACTGTTTTTT	CASRQGEEKLFF
NA	TRBD2	20	TRBJ2-1	TRBV4-2	TGTGCCAGCAGCCAAGATTCCGCGGGGGGGATTTTCCGCTCCTACAATGAGCAGTTCTTC	CASSQDSAGGIFRSYNEQFF
NA	NA	16	TRBJ1-5	TRBV6-5	TGTGCCAGCAGTTACTCGAGGGTTCGCGGCAATCAGCCCCAGCATTTT	CASSYSRVRGNQPQHF
once	TRBD2	17	TRBJ2-2	TRBV7-2	TGTGCCAGCAGCTTAGTTTGGGGGACTAGCTATCCCGGGGAGCTGTTTTTT	CASSLVWGTSYPGELFF
NA	NA	15	TRBJ2-5	TRBV7-8	TGTGCCAGCAGCCCAACCCCTCGGGGAGGAGAGACCCAGTACTTC	CASSPTPRGGETQYF
NA	NA	16	TRBJ2-5	TRBV24-1	TGTGCCACCAGTGTTCCCGGACTGTCTGGGGGCGAGACCCAGTACTTC	CATSVPGLSGGETQYF
NA	TRBD1	14	TRBJ1-2	TRBV28	TGTGCCAGCAGTCGGGACAGGGGGCAGTTTGGCTACACCTTC	CASSRDRGQFGYTF
once	TRBD1	14	TRBJ2-5	TRBV5-4	TGTGCCAGCAGCTCTGGGACAGCCCAAGAGACCCAGTACTTC	CASSSGTAQETQYF
NA	TRBD1	17	TRBJ1-5	TRBV6-1	TGTGCCAGCAGTGTAGTCGCAGGGGGCTATATTAATCAGCCCCAGCATTTT	CASSVVAGGYINQPQHF
NA	NA	15	TRBJ2-2	TRBV24-1	TGTGCCACCAGTGAATCAGGGACACTCACCGGGGAGCTGTTTTTT	CATSESGTLTGELFF
NA	NA	16	TRBJ2-3	TRBV4-1	TGCGCCAGCAGCCGGGAAAAGGGGGTCCCCACAGATACGCAGTATTTT	CASSREKGVPTDTQYF
once	NA	15	TRBJ2-1	TRBV3-1/TRBV3-2	TGTGCCAGCAGTTCCCCGTGGAGGGAATACAATGAGCAGTTCTTC	CASSSPWREYNEQFF
NA	TRBD2	13	TRBJ2-5	TRBV29-1	TGCAGCGTTAGAGCGGGGGGGCCAGAGACCCAGTACTTC	CSVRAGGPETQYF
NA	TRBD1	16	TRBJ1-6	TRBV5-1	TGCGCCAGCAGCTTGGATGGGACAGGGACGAATTCACCCCTCCACTTT	CASSLDGTGTNSPLHF
NA	NA	16	TRBJ1-2	TRBV9	TGTGCCAGCAGCGTAGGATGGGGGGTTGGGGTGGATGGCTACACCTTC	CASSVGWGVGVDGYTF
NA	NA	11	TRBJ2-7	TRBV11-2	TGTGCCAGCAGCTTAAAACGGGAGCAGTACTTC	CASSLKREQYF
NA	TRBD2	18	TRBJ2-3	TRBV18	TGTGCCAGCTCACCATACCCCTCCGGGGGGGCCCCCACAGATACGCAGTATTTT	CASSPYPSGGAPTDTQYF
NA	TRBD1	16	TRBJ1-4	TRBV10-1	TGCGCCAGCGAGGACAGGGGACCTGCAACTAATGAAAAACTGTTTTTT	CASEDRGPATNEKLFF
NA	NA	16	TRBJ2-3	TRBV4-1	TGCGCCAGCACGCCGAGGAGCGGAAATTTTGCAGATACGCAGTATTTT	CASTPRSGNFADTQYF
NA	NA	13	TRBJ1-2	TRBV6-5	TGTGCCAGTACAGGGTCGGTGTTTAGGGGCTACACCTTC	CASTGSVFRGYTF
NA	TRBD1	16	TRBJ1-4	TRBV9	TGTGCCAGCAGCCCTCGGACAGGGGCTCCTAATGAAAAACTGTTTTTT	CASSPRTGAPNEKLFF
once	NA	14	TRBJ1-4	TRBV18	TGTGCCAGCTCACCGGACGGGGGTAATGAAAAACTGTTTTTT	CASSPDGGNEKLFF
NA	NA	15	TRBJ2-2	TRBV5-1	TGCGCCAGCAGTGCATCCACAGGGTACACCGGGGAGCTGTTTTTT	CASSASTGYTGELFF
NA	TRBD2	13	TRBJ2-3	TRBV20-1	TGCAGTGCTAGTCGTCGCGGGGGGGATACGCAGTATTTT	CSASRRGGDTQYF
NA	NA	15	TRBJ2-3	TRBV6-5	TGTGCCAGCAGTTCCCCCCGCGGGAGCACAGATACGCAGTATTTT	CASSSPRGSTDTQYF
NA	NA	16	TRBJ1-1	TRBV27	TGTGCCAGCAGTTCACGCCCGACAGGATACAACACTGAAGCTTTCTTT	CASSSRPTGYNTEAFF
NA	NA	15	TRBJ2-7	TRBV25-1	TGTGCCAGCAGTGAGGAGGGTAGGGGGCTTGGGGAGCAGTACTTC	CASSEEGRGLGEQYF
NA	NA	15	TRBJ1-4	TRBV5-1	TGCGCCAGCAGCCCACCAGGGACAACTAATGAAAAACTGTTTTTT	CASSPPGTTNEKLFF
NA	NA	13	TRBJ1-2	TRBV9	TGTGCCAGCAGCTTTCAGGGCTACGATGGCTACACCTTC	CASSFQGYDGYTF
NA	NA	16	TRBJ1-2	TRBV11-2	TGTGCCAGCAGCCCCGAACAGGGTTTGAATGGAGAAGGCTACACCTTC	CASSPEQGLNGEGYTF
once	NA	12	TRBJ1-1	TRBV27	TGTGCCAGCGGGCAGGGAGGGCCTGAAGCTTTCTTT	CASGQGGPEAFF
NA	NA	16	TRBJ1-2	TRBV5-1	TGCGCCAGCAGCTTGGATCCGCAGGGTATCAACTATGGCTACACCTTC	CASSLDPQGINYGYTF
once	TRBD1	13	TRBJ1-5	TRBV2	TGTGCCAGCAGCGGACAGGGGGATCAGCCCCAGCATTTT	CASSGQGDQPQHF
NA	NA	14	TRBJ2-1	TRBV10-1	TGCGCCAGCAGTGAGAGGGGCGGTGGCAATGAGCAGTTCTTC	CASSERGGGNEQFF
NA	NA	14	TRBJ2-7	TRBV7-6	TGTGCCAGCGGCAATGGGGGGGCCGGCTACGAGCAGTACTTC	CASGNGGAGYEQYF
NA	NA	14	TRBJ2-7	TRBV7-8	TGTGCCAGCACCACCGGACACAAGAACTACGAGCAGTACTTC	CASTTGHKNYEQYF
NA	NA	15	TRBJ1-2	TRBV5-1	TGCGCCAGCAGCTTAACACCGAACTACAAGTATGGCTACACCTTC	CASSLTPNYKYGYTF